This TCR beta chain was identified in a study of blood T cell repertoires in COVID-19. The overall study: There were acute and convalescent COVID-19 samples, and they came from the United States, Italy and Spain. In each case, the material was cDNA or gDNA derived from T cells, B-cell-depleted T cells, or PBMCs.

V was trimmed by 2 bases and J by 2 bases, leaving 7 bases between them. This CDR3 comprises 14 residues. Germline CDR1 is MDHEN and CDR2 is SYDVKM. Original processing notes: Counts of nucleated cells, estimated from reference gene primer amplification, were obtained. Sequenced by immunoSEQ multiplex PCR; TCRdb stores in-frame clones only, minus some. V, J and clone size reflect that table, while D and trimming were determined from the DNA. The data show about 83,000 clones, 86% seen once. The specimen was peripheral blood. The receptor was isolated from a man aged 50-60 years with active COVID-19. The chain couples TRBV28 to TRBJ1-5, with D perhaps TRBD1 (5 bases). The CDR3 nucleotides are TGTGCCAGCAGTTTAATACAGGGCAATCAGCCCCAGCATTTT. This codes for CASSLIQGNQPQHF.